This T cell receptor beta chain was documented in a study of radiotherapy plus CTLA-4 blockade in lung cancer. Background on the study: An objective response was seen in around a sixth of patients, and disease control in about 31%. Study results and caveats: Following radiotherapy plus ipilimumab, tumor-derived TCR clones expanded in the blood. In blood, early T cell clone dynamics reportedly predicted response best, together with interferon-beta.

This clone was seen just once. No antigen is known for it. Sequencing was performed with immunoSEQ multiplex PCR; in TCRdb, only in-frame clones are kept and a portion is missing. The sample records approximately 89,000 clones, about 78% being singletons. Ipilimumab-mediated CTLA-4 blockade plus focal radiation was given to patients having chemo-refractory metastatic non-small-cell lung cancer. The CDR3 runs 15 residues. The junction had 12 bases not matched to a gene; V was cut back by 6 bases and J by 8 bases. The germline V gene encodes CDR1 LNHDA and CDR2 SQIVND (reference sequence). The sequencing used peripheral blood, collected from a patient treated with radiotherapy plus ipilimumab. The clonotype comes from a human donor with non-small cell lung cancer who had a partial response to radiotherapy plus ipilimumab. Some clones in this sample may be carry-over from other donors' samples. The chain has TRBV19 and TRBJ2-2, with 7 bases fitting TRBD1. The CDR3 sequence: CASRPDRVSAGELFF. The CDR3 bases are TGTGCCAGTAGGCCCGACAGGGTCTCGGCGGGGGAGCTGTTTTTT.